A single sample is the source of the 29 T cell receptor beta chains below, sequenced in a study of control samples from healthy donors and cancer patients. The method was immunoSEQ multiplex PCR; TCRdb's version includes in-frame clones alone and lacks a portion of them. The sample shows some 37,000 clones, roughly 90% of them seen only once. Sample: blood. Source of these receptors: a woman in her forties or fifties in good health.

V gene TRBV18 combines with J gene TRBJ2-4; 7 bases align to TRBD2. Unmatched junction bases numbered 14, after V lost 2 bases and J lost 7 bases. The CDR3 is 17 amino acids. CDR1 and CDR2 (germline): KGHSH, LQKENI. The CDR3 loop is CASSPESGTTGWNIQYF. CDR3 sequence (DNA): TGTGCCAGCTCACCAGAGAGCGGGACGACGGGGTGGAACATTCAGTACTTC.

This sequence joins TRBV7-3 and TRBJ2-1, with D hard to call. The CDR3 has 15 amino acids. Between the trimmed V and J ends, which lost 1 base and 2 bases, there was a span of 9 bases. Germline values: CDR1 SGHTA, CDR2 FQGTGA. CDR3 in amino acids: CASSLMGRTYNEQFF. CDR3 DNA sequence: TGTGCCAGCAGCTTAATGGGCAGGACCTACAATGAGCAGTTCTTC.

The gene calls are TRBV5-1 and TRBJ2-3; no reliable D call. Germline V CDR1 and CDR2: SGHRS, YFSETQ. Trimming stripped 7 bases from V and 4 bases from J, with 13 bases between. The length of the CDR3 is 13 residues. Here the CDR3 reads CASGEPSADTQYF. CDR3 coding DNA: TGCGCCAGCGGCGAGCCATCGGCAGATACGCAGTATTTT.

This sequence joins TRBV29-1 and TRBJ2-5; 9 bases fit TRBD1. V dropped 6 bases and J dropped 8; count of bases not matched to a gene: 10. CDR1 is SQVTM and CDR2 is ANQGSEA in the germline V gene. The CDR3 is 13 residues long. CDR3 nucleotide sequence: TGCAGCGTAGATACAGGGGGCCTGGACACCCAGTACTTC. Its translation: CSVDTGGLDTQYF. The whole variable domain, remainder taken from reference TRBV29-1 and TRBJ2-5, is SAVISQKPSRDICQRGTSLTIQCQVDSQVTMMFWYRQQPGQSLTLIATANQGSEATYESGFVIDKFPISRPNLTFSTLTVSNMSPEDSSIYLCSVDTGGLDTQYFGPGTRLLVL.

J is TRBJ1-2 and V is TRBV4-3, with D perhaps matching TRBD1 (5 bases). Trimming cost V 0 bases and J 4 bases, with 12 bases left between them. Germline CDR1 reads LGHNA; CDR2 reads YSLEER. The CDR3 runs 15 residues. CDR3 DNA sequence: TGCGCCAGCAGCCAAGATTCGACAGAGACCTATGGCTACACCTTC. Translated, it gives CASSQDSTETYGYTF.

This clone was detected once. The identical CDR3 is also encoded by other nucleotide sequences in the sample. The genes are TRBV28 and TRBJ2-2; D unresolved. Germline V gene data show CDR1 as MDHEN and CDR2 as SYDVKM. The CDR3 loop spans 13 amino acids. V was clipped by 4 bases and J by 1 base, with 4 bases between them. This chain's CDR3 is CASSSRNTGELFF. Written as DNA, the CDR3 is TGTGCCAGCAGTTCTAGGAACACCGGGGAGCTGTTTTTT.

V usage is TRBV7-9 and J usage is TRBJ1-2; D unresolved. V dropped 2 bases and J dropped 4 bases, with 11 bases sitting between them. The CDR3 is 14 amino acids. The germline gives CDR1 SEHNR, CDR2 FQNEAQ (reference sequence). The CDR3 region has the DNA TGTGCCAGCAGCTTAAATAGCGAGGGCTATGGCTACACCTTC. Translated, it gives CASSLNSEGYGYTF.

This clone was recorded once. The chain employs TRBV3-1 (or the pseudogene TRBV3-2) and TRBJ2-7, with D unresolved. The CDR3 has 14 amino acids. Germline CDR1 and CDR2: LGHDT and YNNKEL (reference sequence). V was clipped by 0 bases and J by 3 bases, with 9 bases between them. CDR3 nucleotides: TGTGCCAGCAGCCAAGATGTCCGGCACTACGAGCAGTACTTC. It yields the protein CASSQDVRHYEQYF.

This rearrangement joins TRBV29-1 to TRBJ1-1; tentative D call: TRBD1 (6 bases). V was clipped by 7 bases and J by 1 base, with 10 bases between them. Per germline, CDR1 SQVTM and CDR2 ANQGSEA. The length of the CDR3 is 12 residues. In DNA form, the CDR3 reads TGCAGCGCCGGACAGCCGAACACTGAAGCTTTCTTT. Its protein is CSAGQPNTEAFF.

The V gene is TRBV11-3, the J gene TRBJ2-1, with TRBD2 identical over 7 bases. V gave up 1 base and J gave up 5 bases; unmatched junction bases: 5. The CDR3 sequence is 15 residues long. Germline values: CDR1 SGHNT, CDR2 YENEEA. Here the CDR3 reads CASSLVSGNDNEQFF. CDR3 bases: TGTGCCAGCAGCTTAGTCAGCGGGAACGACAATGAGCAGTTCTTC.

The chain couples TRBV6-5 to TRBJ1-2; 9 positions agree with TRBD1. The germline gives CDR1 MNHEY, CDR2 SVGAGI. J lost 4 bases, V lost 6 bases, and 9 bases had no gene match. There are 15 residues in the CDR3. CDR3 loop: CASRSASTGGYGYTF. CDR3 in DNA: TGTGCCAGCAGGTCGGCTTCGACAGGGGGCTATGGCTACACCTTC.

In its sample, this clone was seen once. This chain joins TRBV27 and TRBJ2-7, with a tentative D call TRBD1 (6 bases). The CDR3 sequence is 15 residues long. V lost 11 bases, J lost 6 bases, and 26 bases lay in between. Per the germline V gene, CDR1 is MNHEY and CDR2 is SMNVEV (reference sequence). CDR3 region: CASGNRDRSVSEQYF. The CDR3 region has the DNA TGTGCCTCAGGGAACCGTGACAGGTCGGTGAGCGAGCAGTACTTC.

The rearrangement joins TRBV6-5 to TRBJ1-2; possible D gene TRBD1, 5 bases. Germline V lookup: CDR1 MNHEY, CDR2 SVGAGI. The V gene lost 2 bases and the J gene lost 2 bases, with 12 bases spanning the gap. The CDR3 runs 15 residues. The DNA for the CDR3 is TGTGCCAGCAGTTACCTGCAGGGTATGAACTATGGCTACACCTTC. Protein: CASSYLQGMNYGYTF.

A few counts support this clone. The gene calls are TRBV7-9 and TRBJ1-1, with D maybe TRBD1 (5 bases). Trimming removed 10 bases from V and 2 bases from J, with 20 bases in between. The CDR3 is made up of 15 amino acids. Germline V gene data show CDR1 as SEHNR and CDR2 as FQNEAQ (reference sequence). In nucleotides, the CDR3 is TGTGCCATCCCCGGGGACTCCCGAGGAAACACTGAAGCTTTCTTT. It specifies CAIPGDSRGNTEAFF.

V usage is TRBV15 and J usage is TRBJ1-5; D not resolved. CDR1 is LNHNV and CDR2 is YYDKDF in the germline V gene (reference sequence). The CDR3 is 15 amino acids. V lost 1 base to trimming and J lost 0 bases, with 7 bases between them. The CDR3 DNA sequence: TGTGCCACCAGCAGAGGCAGCTATAGCAATCAGCCCCAGCATTTT. The encoded protein is CATSRGSYSNQPQHF.

The V and J genes are TRBV28 and TRBJ1-1; D is perhaps TRBD1 (5 bases). V lost 3 bases, J lost 6 bases, and 20 bases lay in between. Germline CDR1 reads MDHEN; CDR2 reads SYDVKM. The CDR3 covers 16 residues. CDR3 amino acids: CASSFPGRAVIPEAFF. The DNA of the CDR3 is TGTGCCAGCAGTTTCCCTGGCAGGGCGGTTATCCCTGAAGCTTTCTTT.

The rearrangement uses TRBV2 and TRBJ1-4; D may be TRBD1 (6 bases). This CDR3 is built from 17 residues. Germline V gene sequence: CDR1 SNHLY, CDR2 FYNNEI. V was cut by 4 bases and J by 10 bases, with 25 bases left in between. The CDR3 DNA sequence: TGTGCCAGCAGTGGCTGGGTGGACCGGGACATTGGGGGAAAACTGTTTTTT. As protein: CASSGWVDRDIGGKLFF.

The chain employs TRBV2 and TRBJ2-2; no definite D call. This CDR3 is built from 14 residues. Trimming left V 11 bases short and J 5 bases short, with 18 bases between. Germline CDR1 is SNHLY and CDR2 is FYNNEI. CDR3 region: CAGSPGLRTGELFF. The CDR3 DNA reads as TGTGCCGGCTCCCCGGGCCTCAGGACCGGGGAGCTGTTTTTT.

The chain uses TRBV2 and TRBJ1-6, with 7 bases fitting TRBD1. The CDR3 loop spans 15 amino acids. V shed 6 bases and J 7 bases; nucleotides not matched to a gene: 9. CDR1 SNHLY and CDR2 FYNNEI come from the germline V gene. The CDR3 DNA is TGTGCCAGCAGGCGGCTAGGGACAGACAATTCACCCCTCCACTTT. It codes for CASRRLGTDNSPLHF. The variable domain in full, completed from reference TRBV2 and TRBJ1-6, reads EPEVTQTPSHQVTQMGQEVILRCVPISNHLYFYWYRQILGQKVEFLVSFYNNEISEKSEIFDDQFSVERPDGSNFTLKIRSTKLEDSAMYFCASRRLGTDNSPLHFGNGTRLTVT.

This clone was counted once. The chain is built from TRBV5-5 and TRBJ1-2; a weak D match, TRBD1 (6 bases). The length of the CDR3 is 12 residues. V was clipped by 4 bases and J by 10 bases, with 14 bases between them. Germline V gene lookup returns CDR1 SGHKS and CDR2 YYEKEE (reference sequence). The CDR3 sequence is CASSPGTPPYTF. CDR3 bases: TGTGCCAGCAGCCCCGGGACACCACCCTACACCTTC.

The chain uses TRBV2 and TRBJ1-5, with D uncertain. The CDR3 length is 17 residues. CDR1 SNHLY and CDR2 FYNNEI come from the germline V gene. With 2 bases removed from V and 0 bases from J, the gap between germline ends came to 14 bases. CDR3 sequence (DNA): TGTGCCAGCAGTGAAAGAGCGTCATCTTATAGCAATCAGCCCCAGCATTTT. It translates to CASSERASSYSNQPQHF.

This chain joins TRBV6-2 or TRBV6-3 and TRBJ2-2; D is ambiguous. The germline gives CDR1 MNHEY, CDR2 SVGEGT. Trimming pared 2 bases from V and 7 bases from J, leaving 8 bases between. The CDR3 length is 13 residues. CDR3 DNA: TGTGCCAGCAGTTACCTCCTTATCGGGGAGCTGTTTTTT. Translation gives CASSYLLIGELFF.

The V call is TRBV9, the J call TRBJ2-7; perhaps TRBD1 as D (6 bases). The V end was cut by 4 bases, the J end by 2 bases, with 13 bases between. This CDR3 comprises 14 residues. Germline loops: CDR1 SGDLS, CDR2 YYNGEE. Here the CDR3 reads CASSSQGRPYEQYF. DNA of the CDR3: TGTGCCAGCAGCTCCCAGGGGCGACCCTACGAGCAGTACTTC.

The V and J genes are TRBV5-6 and TRBJ2-7, with 9 nucleotides matching TRBD1. CDR1 is SGHDT and CDR2 is YYEEEE in the germline V gene. The ends lost 6 bases at V and 5 bases at J; junction bases unmatched: 12. CDR3 length equals 15 residues. CDR3 amino acids: CASNTPGQGPHEQYF. The CDR3 nucleotides read TGTGCCAGCAACACACCGGGACAGGGCCCCCACGAGCAGTACTTC.

The chain couples TRBV6-5 to TRBJ1-2; D is perhaps TRBD1 (6 bases). The CDR3 contains 15 residues. V lost 5 bases and J 2 bases, leaving 15 bases between the germline ends. CDR1 is MNHEY, CDR2 SVGAGI, per germline. In DNA form, the CDR3 reads TGTGCCAGCAGTAGACGAGGACAGAACAACTATGGCTACACCTTC. This sequence encodes CASSRRGQNNYGYTF.

The V call is TRBV7-8, the J call TRBJ1-5, with TRBD1 as a possible D gene (5 bases). Germline V gives CDR1 SGHVS, CDR2 FQNEAQ. This CDR3 is built from 14 residues. Trimming took off 7 bases at V and 7 bases at J, with 17 bases between the two ends. The CDR3 is CASIRGRGGQPQHF. DNA of the CDR3: TGTGCCAGCATTAGAGGACGGGGCGGACAGCCCCAGCATTTT.

The CDR3 sequence: CASRLDRVSYNEQFF. The CDR3 DNA is TGTGCCAGTAGACTAGACAGGGTGTCTTACAATGAGCAGTTCTTC. V is TRBV19 and J is TRBJ2-1; the match to TRBD1 covers 7 bases. Trimming removed 6 bases from V and 4 bases from J; junction bases left unmatched: 9. Germline assignment: CDR1 LNHDA and CDR2 SQIVND (reference sequence). This CDR3 spans 15 amino acids. Full variable domain (remainder filled in from reference TRBV19 and TRBJ2-1): DGGITQSPKYLFRKEGQNVTLSCEQNLNHDAMYWYRQDPGQGLRLIYYSQIVNDFQKGDIAEGYSVSREKKESFPLTVTSAQKNPTAFYLCASRLDRVSYNEQFFGPGTRLTVL.

The CDR3 DNA reads as TGTGCCAGCAGCTCAGCAGGGACGACGCAGTATTTT. Its protein is CASSSAGTTQYF. V is TRBV7-3 and J is TRBJ2-3; D could derive from TRBD1 or TRBD2 (5 bases each). CDR1 is SGHTA and CDR2 is FQGTGA in the germline V gene. This CDR3 has 12 residues. V was trimmed by 4 bases and J by 9 bases, leaving 11 bases between them.

For the CDR3, the DNA is TGTGCCAGCAGCTTATGGCGGGAAGCTGAAGCTTTCTTT. Translation gives CASSLWREAEAFF. V usage is TRBV7-3 and J usage is TRBJ1-1, with D hard to call. V lost 2 bases and J 6 bases, leaving 10 bases between the germline ends. Germline CDR1 SGHTA, CDR2 FQGTGA. The CDR3 contains 13 residues.